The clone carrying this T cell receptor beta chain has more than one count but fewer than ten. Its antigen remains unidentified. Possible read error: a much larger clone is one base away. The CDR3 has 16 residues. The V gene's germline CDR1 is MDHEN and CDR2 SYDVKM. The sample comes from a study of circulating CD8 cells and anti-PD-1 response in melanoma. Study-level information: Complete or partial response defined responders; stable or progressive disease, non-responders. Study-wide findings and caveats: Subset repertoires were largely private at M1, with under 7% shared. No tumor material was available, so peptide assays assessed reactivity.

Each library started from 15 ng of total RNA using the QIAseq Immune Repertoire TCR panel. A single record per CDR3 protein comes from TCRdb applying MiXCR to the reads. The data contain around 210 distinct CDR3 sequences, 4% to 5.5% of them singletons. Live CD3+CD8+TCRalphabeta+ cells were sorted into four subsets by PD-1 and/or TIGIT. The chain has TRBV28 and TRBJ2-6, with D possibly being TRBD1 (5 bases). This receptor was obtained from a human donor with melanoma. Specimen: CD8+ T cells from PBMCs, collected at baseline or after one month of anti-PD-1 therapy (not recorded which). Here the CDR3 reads CASSFQGITGASVLTF. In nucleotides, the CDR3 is TGTGCCAGCAGTTTTCAGGGAATCACTGGGGCCAGCGTCCTGACTTTC. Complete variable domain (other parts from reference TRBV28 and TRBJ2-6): DVKVTQSSRYLVKRTGEKVFLECVQDMDHENMFWYRQDPGLGLRLIYFSYDVKMKEKGDIPEGYSVSREKKERFSLILESASTNQTSMYLCASSFQGITGASVLTFGAGSRLTVL.